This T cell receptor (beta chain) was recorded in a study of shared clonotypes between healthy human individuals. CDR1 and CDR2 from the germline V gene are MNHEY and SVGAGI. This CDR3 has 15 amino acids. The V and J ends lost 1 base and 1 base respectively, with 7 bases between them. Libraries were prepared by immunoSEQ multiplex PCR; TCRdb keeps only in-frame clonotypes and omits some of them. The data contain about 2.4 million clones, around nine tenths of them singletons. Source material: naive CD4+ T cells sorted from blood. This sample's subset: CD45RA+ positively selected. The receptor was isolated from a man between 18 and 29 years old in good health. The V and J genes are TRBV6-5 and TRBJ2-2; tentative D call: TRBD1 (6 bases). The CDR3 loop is CASSYLGGNTGELFF. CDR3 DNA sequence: TGTGCCAGCAGTTACTTAGGGGGGAACACCGGGGAGCTGTTTTTT.